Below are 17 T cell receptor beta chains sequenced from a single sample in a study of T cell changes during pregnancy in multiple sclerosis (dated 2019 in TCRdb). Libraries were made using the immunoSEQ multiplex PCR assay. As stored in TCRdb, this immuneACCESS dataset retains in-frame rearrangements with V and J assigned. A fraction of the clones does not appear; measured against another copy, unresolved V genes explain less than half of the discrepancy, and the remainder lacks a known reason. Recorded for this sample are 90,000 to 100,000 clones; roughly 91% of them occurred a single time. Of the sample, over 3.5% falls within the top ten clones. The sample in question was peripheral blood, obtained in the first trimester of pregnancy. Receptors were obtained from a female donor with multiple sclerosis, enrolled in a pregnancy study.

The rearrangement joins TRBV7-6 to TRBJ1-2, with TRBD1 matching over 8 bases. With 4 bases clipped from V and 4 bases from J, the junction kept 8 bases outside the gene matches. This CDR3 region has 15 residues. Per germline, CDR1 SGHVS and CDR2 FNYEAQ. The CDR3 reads CASSSEADRGYGYTF. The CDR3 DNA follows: TGTGCCAGCAGCTCCGAGGCCGACAGGGGCTATGGCTACACCTTC.

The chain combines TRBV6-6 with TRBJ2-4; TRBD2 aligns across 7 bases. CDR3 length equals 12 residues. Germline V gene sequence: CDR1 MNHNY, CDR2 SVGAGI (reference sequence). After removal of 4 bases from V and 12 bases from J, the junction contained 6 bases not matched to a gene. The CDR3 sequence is CASSSRTSHQYF. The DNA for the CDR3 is TGTGCCAGCAGTTCCCGGACTAGTCATCAGTACTTC.

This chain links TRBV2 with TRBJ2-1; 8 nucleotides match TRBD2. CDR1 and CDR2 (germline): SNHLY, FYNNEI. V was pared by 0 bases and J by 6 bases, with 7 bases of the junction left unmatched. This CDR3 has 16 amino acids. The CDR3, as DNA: TGTGCCAGCAGTGAAGCCCTGCGGGCGGGGGGCAATGAGCAGTTCTTC. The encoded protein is CASSEALRAGGNEQFF.

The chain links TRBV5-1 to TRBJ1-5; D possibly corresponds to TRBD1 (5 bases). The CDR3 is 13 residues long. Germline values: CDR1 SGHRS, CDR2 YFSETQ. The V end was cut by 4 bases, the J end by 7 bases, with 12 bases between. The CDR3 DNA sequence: TGCGCCAGCAGCACCAGGGTGGGACAGCCCCAGCATTTT. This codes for CASSTRVGQPQHF. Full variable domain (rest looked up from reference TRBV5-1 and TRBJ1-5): KAGVTQTPRYLIKTRGQQVTLSCSPISGHRSVSWYQQTPGQGLQFLFEYFSETQRNKGNFPGRFSGRQFSNSRSEMNVSTLELGDSALYLCASSTRVGQPQHFGDGTRLSIL.

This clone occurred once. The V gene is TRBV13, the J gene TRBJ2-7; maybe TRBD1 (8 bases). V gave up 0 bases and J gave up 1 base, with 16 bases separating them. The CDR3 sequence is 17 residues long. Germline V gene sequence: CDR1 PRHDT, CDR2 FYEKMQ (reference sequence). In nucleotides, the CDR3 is TGTGCCAGCAGCTTAGGGCCGGGAGGACAGGGTTCCTACGAGCAGTACTTC. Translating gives CASSLGPGGQGSYEQYF.

CDR3 bases: TGTGCCAGCAGTGCAGTGTCCGGGACAGCCACTGAAGCTTTCTTT. Its translation: CASSAVSGTATEAFF. The genes are TRBV6-1 and TRBJ1-1; 7 nucleotides align to TRBD1. The CDR3 loop spans 15 amino acids. V lost 4 bases, J lost 4 bases, and 9 bases stayed unmatched. Germline lookup yields CDR1 MNHNS and CDR2 SASEGT.

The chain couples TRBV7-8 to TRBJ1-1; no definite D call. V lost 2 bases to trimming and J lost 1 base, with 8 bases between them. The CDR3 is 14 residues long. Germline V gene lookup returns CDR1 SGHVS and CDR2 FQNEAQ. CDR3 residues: CASSLYRGNTEAFF. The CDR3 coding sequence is TGTGCCAGCAGCTTATATCGGGGGAACACTGAAGCTTTCTTT.

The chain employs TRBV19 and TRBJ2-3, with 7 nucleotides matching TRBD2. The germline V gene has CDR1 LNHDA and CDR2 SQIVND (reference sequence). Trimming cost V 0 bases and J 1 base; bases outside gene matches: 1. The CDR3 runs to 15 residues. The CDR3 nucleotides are TGTGCCAGTAGTATAGACGCGGGGGGCACAGATACGCAGTATTTT. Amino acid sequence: CASSIDAGGTDTQYF.

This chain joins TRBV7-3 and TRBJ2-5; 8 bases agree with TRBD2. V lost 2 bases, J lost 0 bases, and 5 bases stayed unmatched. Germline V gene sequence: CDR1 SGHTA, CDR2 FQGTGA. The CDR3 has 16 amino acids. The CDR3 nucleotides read TGTGCCAGCAGCTTAGGGGCGGGGGGACACCAAGAGACCCAGTACTTC. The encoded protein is CASSLGAGGHQETQYF.

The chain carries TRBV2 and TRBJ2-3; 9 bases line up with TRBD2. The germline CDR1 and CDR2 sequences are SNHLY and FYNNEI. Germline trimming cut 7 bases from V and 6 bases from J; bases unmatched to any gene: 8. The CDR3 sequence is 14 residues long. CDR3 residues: CASNRAGGGDTQYF. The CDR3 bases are TGTGCCAGCAATCGAGCGGGGGGAGGGGATACGCAGTATTTT.

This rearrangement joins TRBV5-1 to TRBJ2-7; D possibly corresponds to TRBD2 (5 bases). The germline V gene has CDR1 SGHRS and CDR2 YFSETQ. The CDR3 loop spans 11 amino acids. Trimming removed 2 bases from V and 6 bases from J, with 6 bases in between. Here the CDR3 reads CASSFRGEQYF. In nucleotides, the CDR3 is TGCGCCAGCAGCTTTCGGGGCGAGCAGTACTTC.

In DNA form, the CDR3 reads TGCGCCAGCAGCTCAGGGGCGGGGGGAGAGACCCAGTACTTC. It yields the protein CASSSGAGGETQYF. The chain uses TRBV5-1 and TRBJ2-5; TRBD2 agrees at 8 bases. This CDR3 spans 14 amino acids. With V trimmed by 3 bases and J by 4 bases, 5 bases remained unmatched. Germline values: CDR1 SGHRS, CDR2 YFSETQ.

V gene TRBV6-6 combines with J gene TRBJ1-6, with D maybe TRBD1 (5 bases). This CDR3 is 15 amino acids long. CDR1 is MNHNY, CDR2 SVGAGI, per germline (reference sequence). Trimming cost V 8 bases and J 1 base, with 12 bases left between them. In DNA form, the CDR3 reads TGTGCCAGCCGGCTACAGGTTTCCTATAATTCACCCCTCCACTTT. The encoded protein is CASRLQVSYNSPLHF.

The CDR3 coding sequence is TGTGCCAGCAGCGAGGGAGGGGGGTTCGAAGCTTTCTTT. It specifies CASSEGGGFEAFF. The chain employs TRBV9 and TRBJ1-1; tentatively, D is TRBD1 (6 bases). This CDR3 is built from 13 residues. The germline V and J ends were trimmed by 3 bases and 8 bases, with 14 bases remaining between them. CDR1 SGDLS and CDR2 YYNGEE come from the germline V gene.

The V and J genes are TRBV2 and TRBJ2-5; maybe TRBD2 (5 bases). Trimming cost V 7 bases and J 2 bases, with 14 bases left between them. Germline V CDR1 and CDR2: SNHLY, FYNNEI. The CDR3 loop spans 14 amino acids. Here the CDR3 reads CASTRGSLQETQYF. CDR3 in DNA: TGTGCCAGCACCCGGGGTAGCCTACAAGAGACCCAGTACTTC.

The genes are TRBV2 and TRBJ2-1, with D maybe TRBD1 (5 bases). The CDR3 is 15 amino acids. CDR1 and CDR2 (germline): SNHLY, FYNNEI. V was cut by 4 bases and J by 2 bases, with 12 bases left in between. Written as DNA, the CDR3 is TGTGCCAGCAGTGCCCCAACGGACACCTACAATGAGCAGTTCTTC. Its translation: CASSAPTDTYNEQFF.

This CDR3 is CASQTRGQPTDTQYF. The CDR3 DNA follows: TGCGCCAGCCAAACCCGGGGACAGCCAACAGATACGCAGTATTTT. This chain uses TRBV5-1 with TRBJ2-3; 7 bases agree with TRBD1. Trimming at V came to 7 bases and at J to 3 bases, leaving 11 bases not matched to a gene. Germline V gene data show CDR1 as SGHRS and CDR2 as YFSETQ. CDR3 length: 15 amino acids.